This T cell receptor beta chain was identified during a study of cytomegalovirus exposure and HLA in healthy donors. General study results and limits: TCR clusters originating in the first cohort tended to co-occur in the roughly 120 validation repertoires, according to a later analysis.

On this clone itself: The antigen remains unidentified.

Produced via immunoSEQ multiplex PCR; TCRdb's table is partial and in-frame only. The sample lists a few hundred thousand clones, about nine tenths occurring once. Germline lookup yields CDR1 DFQATT and CDR2 SNEGSKA (reference sequence). Trimming cost V 1 base and J 2 bases, with 3 bases left between them. The CDR3 totals 11 residues. V gene TRBV20-1 combines with J gene TRBJ2-7; D call uncertain. This TCR came from a woman younger than 30 in good health and CMV-seronegative. Sequences were obtained from PBMCs. Written as DNA, the CDR3 is TGCAGTGCTAGAGCCACCTACGAGCAGTACTTC. This sequence encodes CSARATYEQYF.